This T cell receptor (beta chain) was documented in a study of blood T cell repertoires in COVID-19. Study-level background: From the United States, Italy and Spain came samples of acute and convalescent COVID-19. PBMCs, B-cell-depleted T cells, or T cells provided the cDNA or gDNA that made up the material.

The germline V gene encodes CDR1 DFQATT and CDR2 SNEGSKA (reference sequence). The CDR3 covers 14 residues. V dropped 3 bases and J dropped 1 base, with 10 bases sitting between them. Authors' methods: The authors estimated nucleated cell counts from reference gene primer amplification. Profiling relied on immunoSEQ multiplex PCR, and the TCRdb table lists in-frame clones only, not all of them. V, J and clone size were drawn from that table, and D and trimming were deduced from the DNA. Among under 500,000 clones listed, roughly 89% were seen once. This TCR was sampled from a woman in her thirties with acute or convalescent COVID-19. V is TRBV20-1 and J is TRBJ2-1, with D possibly TRBD1 on 6 matching bases. Sequencing was done on a sample of peripheral blood. CDR3 region: CSASTGISYNEQFF. CDR3 sequence (DNA): TGCAGTGCTAGTACAGGGATTTCCTACAATGAGCAGTTCTTC.